These T cell receptor beta chains were read from a single sample in a study of T cell clones after liver transplantation. Libraries were prepared by immunoSEQ multiplex PCR; TCRdb keeps only in-frame clonotypes and omits some of them. The sample lists 90,000 to 120,000 clones, roughly four fifths occurring once. Source: CD4+ T cells from blood, taken before liver transplant. The receptors originated from a human donor who received a liver transplant. CDR3s include the opening cysteine and the closing phenylalanine or tryptophan.

j_call v_call cdr3_aa
TRBJ1-3 TRBV7-2 CASSRTGLSGNTIYF
TRBJ2-2 TRBV11-2 CASSFTGGTGELFF
TRBJ2-1 TRBV5-1 CASSSSGTDYNEQFF
TRBJ2-5 TRBV27 CASSFFRSGGETQYF
TRBJ1-1 TRBV5-1 CASSSGTGAYTEAFF
TRBJ2-5 TRBV2 CASSGDGQETQYF
TRBJ2-7 TRBV5-8 CASTAAGLAGAYEQYF
TRBJ2-7 TRBV27 CASSPPWGLGPYEQYF
TRBJ2-7 TRBV7-9 CASSLGARSEQYF
TRBJ1-5 TRBV28 CASSRGGNQPQHF
TRBJ2-2 TRBV19 CASSPQGKTGELFF
TRBJ2-3 TRBV6-6 CASIPGTSGSTDTQYF
TRBJ2-3 TRBV18 CATSEADTQYF
TRBJ1-5 TRBV18 CASSPDRGQPQHF
TRBJ1-1 TRBV18 CASSPPEGLNTEAFF
TRBJ2-5 TRBV18 CASSPKISGSGSAKKETQYF
TRBJ1-4 TRBV30 CAGVGEKLFF
TRBJ2-3 TRBV7-3 CASSPRGLAENTDTQYF
TRBJ2-1 TRBV27 CASSPGRVIYNEQFF
TRBJ1-1 TRBV19 CAVNDPNTEAFF
TRBJ1-5 TRBV15 CATSRDSFAGQPQHF
TRBJ1-5 TRBV7-2 CASSWAGDTRKAQHF
TRBJ1-1 TRBV6-1 CASSESRGGTEAFF
TRBJ2-3 TRBV7-2 CASSQVGTASTDTQYF
TRBJ1-2 TRBV19 CASRDGRINVYGYTF
TRBJ1-2 TRBV5-1 CASSLAGSYGYTF
TRBJ2-2 TRBV5-1 CASSLERGWLFF
TRBJ1-1 TRBV5-1 CASSLAIGQGFEAFF
TRBJ2-7 TRBV18 CASSAPGTGHSEQYF
TRBJ2-1 TRBV29-1 CSAGSSTEQFF
TRBJ1-2 TRBV7-3 CASSPTGQTGGYTF
TRBJ1-5 TRBV19 CASSDQGQPQHF
TRBJ1-3 TRBV6-5 CASKGAYSGNTIYF
TRBJ2-7 TRBV23-1 CASSRDRLYYEQYF
TRBJ2-3 TRBV10-1 CASNMGTSTDTQYF
TRBJ2-5 TRBV7-3 CASSLAGTDQETQYF
TRBJ2-7 TRBV7-2 CASSTPNRDEQYF
TRBJ1-1 TRBV7-6 CASSGTGDTEAFF
TRBJ1-2 TRBV7-9 CASSALSGVDGYTF
TRBJ2-1 TRBV18 CASSPGQGYNEQFF
TRBJ1-2 TRBV10-3 CAISDRGSGGILYGYTF
TRBJ1-5 TRBV19 CASTPYGQTGAPQHF